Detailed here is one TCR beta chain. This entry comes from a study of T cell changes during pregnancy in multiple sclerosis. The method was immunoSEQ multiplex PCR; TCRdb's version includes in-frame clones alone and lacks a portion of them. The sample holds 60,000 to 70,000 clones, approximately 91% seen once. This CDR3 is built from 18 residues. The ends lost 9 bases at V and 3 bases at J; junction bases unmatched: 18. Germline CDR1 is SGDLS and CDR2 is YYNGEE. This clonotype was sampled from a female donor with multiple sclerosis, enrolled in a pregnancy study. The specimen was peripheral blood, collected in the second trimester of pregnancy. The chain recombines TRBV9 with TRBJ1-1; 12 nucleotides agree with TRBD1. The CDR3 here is CATEGGGQGARRDTEAFF. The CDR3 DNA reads TGTGCCACCGAGGGGGGGGGACAGGGGGCCCGAAGGGACACTGAAGCTTTCTTT.